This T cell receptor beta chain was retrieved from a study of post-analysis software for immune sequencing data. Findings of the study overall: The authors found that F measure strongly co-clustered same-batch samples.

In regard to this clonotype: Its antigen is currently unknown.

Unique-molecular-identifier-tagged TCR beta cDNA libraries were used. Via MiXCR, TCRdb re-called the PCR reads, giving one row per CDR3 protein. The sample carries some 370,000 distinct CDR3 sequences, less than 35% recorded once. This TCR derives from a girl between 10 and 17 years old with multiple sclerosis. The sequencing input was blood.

CDR3: CAWIDRANTEAFF. The DNA for the CDR3 is TGTGCCTGGATAGACAGAGCTAACACTGAAGCTTTCTTT. This chain joins TRBV30 and TRBJ1-1; tentatively, D is TRBD1 (5 bases). The germline gives CDR1 GTSNPN, CDR2 SVGIG (reference sequence). The CDR3 length is 13 residues. Trimming took off 4 bases at V and 2 bases at J, with 11 bases between the two ends.